This T cell receptor (beta chain) was sequenced during a study of regulatory T cells in long-lasting Graves disease. Time point indicated: newly diagnosed GD, antithyroid drugs for less than 3 months. PBMC RNA served as the TCR library source. The germline V gene encodes CDR1 SGHRS and CDR2 YFSETQ. The CDR3 loop spans 15 amino acids. With 1 base removed from V and 7 bases from J, the gap between germline ends came to 14 bases. Relying on iRepertoire HTBI primers and Arm-PCR of CDR3 regions, the team built TCR beta libraries. Via MiXCR, TCRdb re-called the multiplex PCR reads, giving one row per CDR3 protein. The sample holds approximately 270,000 distinct CDR3 sequences, about 18% seen once. General study points: The persistent group shared around 2,600 public clonotypes, more than the 966 shared by new patients. Segments TRBV28, TRBJ1-2 and TRBJ2-5 showed preferential usage in persistent disease. The researchers studied only peripheral blood, not thyroid tissue.

This clonotype has just a few counts. Its antigen remains unknown. The same data also contributed to another study, on T cells in Graves' hyperthyroidism and ophthalmopathy. This second report adds: First-round RT-PCR of the TCR CDR3 relied on the HTBI primer set.

Sample: peripheral blood mononuclear cells (PBMCs), taken at new diagnosis, from a patient treated with antithyroid drugs. The receptor was isolated from a woman in her twenties or thirties with Graves disease. V gene TRBV5-1 combines with J gene TRBJ1-4; D unresolved. The chain's CDR3 is CASSLMAAAGEKLFF. Here the CDR3 DNA reads TGCGCCAGCAGCTTGATGGCCGCAGCCGGTGAAAAACTGTTTTTT.